This T cell receptor beta chain was retrieved from a study of a mutant IDH1 vaccine in newly diagnosed glioma. Study background: Week 35 brought visit V12, which was followed by visit V13 at week 47. Study-wide results and caveats: Changes in the top peripheral T cell clonotypes seemingly had no bearing on pseudoprogression.

Clones were sequenced by immunoSEQ multiplex PCR, and TCRdb holds only the in-frame ones, with some missing. Here the sample spans roughly 13,000 clones, just over 75% being singletons. Per germline, CDR1 SQVTM and CDR2 ANQGSEA. The trim removed 1 base at V and 6 bases at J, leaving 10 bases unmatched. This CDR3 has 16 residues. Time point noted: week 47, end of study. With topical imiquimod, each dose of the vaccine consisted of 300 ug of mutant IDH1 20-mer peptide. Patients in the study were vaccinated eight times, receiving shots in weeks 1, 3, 5, 7, 11, 15, 19 and 23. Remarks on this clone: The antigen is not known.

The source material was PBMCs, sampled from a glioma patient whose treatment included an IDH1 peptide vaccine. This receptor was taken from a woman aged 40-49 years with glioma. The gene calls are TRBV29-1 and TRBJ2-1, with TRBD2 matching 9 bases. CDR3 amino acids: CSVEAALAGKGNEQFF. The CDR3 nucleotides read TGCAGCGTTGAAGCCGCCCTAGCGGGAAAGGGCAATGAGCAGTTCTTC.